This entry concerns a single T cell receptor beta chain. The sample comes from a study of technical replicates of blood from several donors. The CDR3 has 16 amino acids. Per germline, CDR1 WSHSY and CDR2 SAAADI. V was clipped by 3 bases and J by 2 bases; unmatched bases: 7. Assay used: immunoSEQ multiplex PCR; TCRdb lists only in-frame clones, some missing. Of approximately 12,000 clones detected, under 95% appear once; the ten largest clones hold 9.1%. This receptor was taken from a human donor in good health. The chain combines TRBV10-2 with TRBJ2-4; TRBD2 agrees at 7 bases. The material sequenced was PBMCs. Here the CDR3 DNA reads TGCGCCAGCAGTGAAGAGGGAGGGGTATCCAAAAACATTCAGTACTTC. Protein sequence: CASSEEGGVSKNIQYF.